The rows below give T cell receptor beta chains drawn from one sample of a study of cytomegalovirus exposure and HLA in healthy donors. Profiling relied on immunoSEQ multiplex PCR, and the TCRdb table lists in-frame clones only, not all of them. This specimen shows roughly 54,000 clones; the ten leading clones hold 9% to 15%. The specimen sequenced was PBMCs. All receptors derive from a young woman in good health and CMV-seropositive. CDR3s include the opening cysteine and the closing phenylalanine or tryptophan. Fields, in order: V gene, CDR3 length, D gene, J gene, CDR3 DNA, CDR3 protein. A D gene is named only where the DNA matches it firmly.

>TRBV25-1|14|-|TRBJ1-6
TGTGCCAGCAGTGATCGGTTTCAAAATTCACCCCTCCACTTT
CASSDRFQNSPLHF
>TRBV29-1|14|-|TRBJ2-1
TGCAGCGTTGCCCCTAGCGCCCTATACAATGAGCAGTTCTTC
CSVAPSALYNEQFF
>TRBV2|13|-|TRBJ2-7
TGTGCCAGCAGTCGGCGACTAGTAAACGAGCAGTACTTC
CASSRRLVNEQYF
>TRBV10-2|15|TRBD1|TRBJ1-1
TGCGCCAGCAGTGGTCGACAGGGGAAAAACACTGAAGCTTTCTTT
CASSGRQGKNTEAFF
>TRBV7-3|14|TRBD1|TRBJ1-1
TGTGCCAGCAGCCCACAGGGGATGAACACTGAAGCTTTCTTT
CASSPQGMNTEAFF
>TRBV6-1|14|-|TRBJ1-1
TGTGCCAGCAGTGGCCTCCAGGGGAGCACTGAAGCTTTCTTT
CASSGLQGSTEAFF
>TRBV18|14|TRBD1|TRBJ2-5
TGTGCCAGCGATTCCGGGACAGGGGTAGAGACCCAGTACTTC
CASDSGTGVETQYF
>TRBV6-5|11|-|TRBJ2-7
TGTGCCAGCAGTGAAGGGACAGAGCAGTACTTC
CASSEGTEQYF
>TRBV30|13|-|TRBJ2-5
TGTGCCTGGAGTGCCGCAGGGGTTGGGAACCAGTACTTC
CAWSAAGVGNQYF
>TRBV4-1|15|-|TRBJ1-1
TGCGCCAGCAGCCAATCCCTCTTAACAGATACTGAAGCTTTCTTT
CASSQSLLTDTEAFF
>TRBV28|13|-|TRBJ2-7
TGTGCCAGCAGTTTACCCGGACAATACGAGCAGTACTTC
CASSLPGQYEQYF
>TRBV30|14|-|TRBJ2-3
TGTGCCTGGGGACTTTTCACTAGCACAGATACGCAGTATTTT
CAWGLFTSTDTQYF
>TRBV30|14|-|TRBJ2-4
TGTGCCTGGAATGGTGGAGCGTATAACGGCATTCAGTACTTC
CAWNGGAYNGIQYF
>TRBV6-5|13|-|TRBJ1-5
TGTGCCAGCAGCTTGACTGATTATCAGCCCCAGCATTTT
CASSLTDYQPQHF
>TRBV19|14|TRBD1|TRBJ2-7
TGTGCCAGTAGTACACAGGGGGGTCCCTACGAGCAGTACTTC
CASSTQGGPYEQYF
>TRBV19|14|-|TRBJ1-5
TGTGCCAGTAAAGTGTCGGGGATCAATCAGCCCCAGCATTTT
CASKVSGINQPQHF